The 32 T cell receptor beta chains below come from one sample, sequenced in a study of T cell repertoires in cytomegalovirus infection. TCRdb independently ran MiXCR on the reads; one entry per CDR3 protein. The sample lists a few hundred thousand distinct CDR3 sequences, 22% occurring once. The sample taken for sequencing was CD8+ T cells from PBMCs. The receptors shown here come from a human donor in good health (CMV status not recorded). Some clones in this sample may be carry-over from other donors' samples.

The genes are TRBV12-3 or TRBV12-4 and TRBJ1-2; possible D gene TRBD1, 5 bases. V shed 6 bases and J shed 0 bases, with 17 bases lying between them. The CDR3 has 16 amino acids. CDR3 sequence reads: CASRLWGGTPNYGYTF. The DNA for the CDR3 is TGTGCCAGCAGGCTGTGGGGAGGGACTCCTAACTATGGCTACACCTTC.

This clonotype has ten or more counts. The chain couples TRBV6-6 to TRBJ2-6; D possibly corresponds to TRBD1 (5 bases). The germline CDR1 and CDR2 sequences are MNHNY and SVGAGI (reference sequence). This CDR3 is 15 amino acids long. V was shortened by 6 bases and J by 1 base, with 10 bases between the two germline ends. The CDR3 nucleotides are TGTGCCAGCAGCTTCTCAGGGTCTGGGGCCAACGTCCTGACTTTC. Protein sequence: CASSFSGSGANVLTF.

V and J are TRBV6-5 and TRBJ1-2, with 10 bases fitting TRBD1. With V trimmed by 3 bases and J by 7 bases, 5 bases remained unmatched. CDR3 length equals 14 residues. Per germline, CDR1 MNHEY and CDR2 SVGAGI. CDR3 coding DNA: TGTGCCAGCAGTTATGCCGGGACAGGGGTTGGCTACACCTTC. This sequence encodes CASSYAGTGVGYTF.

V and J are TRBV20-1 and TRBJ2-3; TRBD2 agrees at 14 bases. There are 15 residues in the CDR3. Looked up from germline, CDR1 is DFQATT and CDR2 is SNEGSKA (reference sequence). Trimming removed 6 bases from V and 5 bases from J; junction bases left unmatched: 7. The CDR3 DNA reads TGCAGTGCCGAGGGGACTAGCGGGGGCGGAGATACGCAGTATTTT. Residues: CSAEGTSGGGDTQYF.

This clonotype was found many times. V is TRBV4-1 and J is TRBJ2-7, with 7 bases fitting TRBD1. CDR1 and CDR2 (germline): MGHRA, YSYEKL. The V and J ends lost 0 bases and 6 bases, in that order; junction bases with no gene match: 5. The CDR3 has 14 amino acids. CDR3 amino acids: CASSQEPTGLEQYF. In DNA, the CDR3 is TGCGCCAGCAGCCAAGAGCCGACAGGGCTCGAGCAGTACTTC.

This clonotype was recorded many times. The rearrangement links TRBV12-3 or TRBV12-4 to TRBJ2-7; D might be TRBD1 (5 bases). The CDR3 runs to 12 residues. The V end lost 1 base, the J end lost 5 bases, and 6 bases lay between the germline ends. CDR3 nucleotides: TGTGCCAGCAGTTTAGGGGGCCACGAGCAGTACTTC. Translating it yields CASSLGGHEQYF.

The rearrangement joins TRBV6-5 to TRBJ2-2; 11 nucleotides line up with TRBD1. V was pared by 0 bases and J by 4 bases, with 13 bases of the junction left unmatched. The CDR3 consists of 20 residues. Germline lookup yields CDR1 MNHEY and CDR2 SVGAGI. The CDR3 sequence is CASSYSRDRGTLYSTGELFF. The CDR3 DNA is TGTGCCAGCAGTTACTCAAGGGACAGGGGGACACTCTACTCCACCGGGGAGCTGTTTTTT.

This clonotype occurred many times. This rearrangement joins TRBV12-3 or TRBV12-4 to TRBJ2-7; 9 bases align to TRBD2. The CDR3 totals 15 residues. V shed 2 bases, J shed 4 bases, and the junction held 6 bases outside the gene matches. The CDR3 loop is CASSLSRLAGYEQYF. The CDR3 nucleotides read TGTGCCAGCAGTTTATCCCGGCTAGCGGGGTACGAGCAGTACTTC.

The V call is TRBV20-1, the J call TRBJ2-5, with D tentatively TRBD2 (6 bases). The CDR3 contains 13 residues. CDR1 is DFQATT and CDR2 is SNEGSKA in the germline V gene (reference sequence). The V end lost 4 bases, the J end lost 5 bases, and 14 bases lay between the germline ends. The CDR3 coding sequence is TGCAGTGCTACACCTCGCGGGGTGGAGACCCAGTACTTC. Protein product: CSATPRGVETQYF.

The rearrangement joins TRBV27 to TRBJ2-2; perhaps TRBD1 as D (5 bases). There are 15 residues in the CDR3. V lost 5 bases and J lost 3, with 13 bases in between. CDR1 and CDR2 from the germline V gene are MNHEY and SMNVEV (reference sequence). CDR3 region: CASSVSGFDTGELFF. The CDR3 bases are TGTGCCAGCAGTGTCTCAGGGTTCGACACCGGGGAGCTGTTTTTT.

This chain joins TRBV7-9 and TRBJ1-5; no clear D gene. The germline gives CDR1 SEHNR, CDR2 FQNEAQ (reference sequence). This CDR3 comprises 14 residues. Trimming shortened V by 5 bases and J by 1 base, and 9 bases separated the two germline ends. The CDR3 region has the DNA TGTGCCAGCAGCGCAGAGTCAAGCAATCAGCCCCAGCATTTT. It codes for CASSAESSNQPQHF.

The chain has TRBV7-2 and TRBJ2-7; 7 bases fit TRBD1. The germline V gene encodes CDR1 SGHTA and CDR2 FQGNSA. CDR3 length: 17 amino acids. V shed 0 bases and J 3 bases; nucleotides not matched to a gene: 11. The chain's CDR3 is CASSLALAGGIFYEQYF. Here the CDR3 DNA reads TGTGCCAGCAGCTTAGCGTTGGCAGGGGGAATCTTCTACGAGCAGTACTTC.

In this sample, this clonotype turned up many times. The V call is TRBV12-3 or TRBV12-4, the J call TRBJ1-6; 10 nucleotides agree with TRBD1. Unmatched junction bases numbered 5, after V lost 6 bases and J lost 9 bases. This CDR3 region has 14 residues. The CDR3 region is CASSFGQGGSPLHF. The DNA for the CDR3 is TGTGCCAGCAGCTTTGGACAGGGGGGTTCACCCCTCCACTTT.

The chain has TRBV12-3 or TRBV12-4 and TRBJ1-1; D not certain. Trimming cost V 4 bases and J 1 base, with 13 bases left between them. The CDR3 spans 15 residues. The DNA for the CDR3 is TGTGCCAGCAGTTCCTCGACCCGGCGGAACACTGAAGCTTTCTTT. Its translation: CASSSSTRRNTEAFF.

The J gene is TRBJ2-1, the V gene TRBV28; 16 nucleotides match TRBD2. Looked up from germline, CDR1 is MDHEN and CDR2 is SYDVKM. V lost 3 bases, J lost 4 bases, and 3 bases stayed unmatched. This CDR3 comprises 17 residues. CDR3: CASSFLGLAGGYNEQFF. For the CDR3, the DNA is TGTGCCAGCAGTTTCTTGGGACTAGCGGGGGGGTACAATGAGCAGTTCTTC.

This clonotype was recorded many times. V usage is TRBV7-2 and J usage is TRBJ2-6; a weak D match, TRBD1 (6 bases). Germline V lookup: CDR1 SGHTA, CDR2 FQGNSA. This CDR3 is 19 amino acids long. Trimming took 4 bases from V and 0 from J, leaving 19 bases between them. CDR3 protein: CASSSYRDPLFSGANVLTF. CDR3 in DNA: TGTGCCAGCAGCTCATACAGGGATCCCCTCTTCTCTGGGGCCAACGTCCTGACTTTC.

This clonotype was recorded a few times. The chain links TRBV24-1 to TRBJ2-1, with 11 bases aligning to TRBD2. Germline values: CDR1 KGHDR, CDR2 SFDVKD. The V segment lost 1 base and the J segment 5 bases; nucleotides outside the gene matches: 15. The CDR3 has 20 amino acids. In nucleotides, the CDR3 is TGTGCCACCAGTGATTTCGGTGCTTTTGCTAGCGGGGGGCCCGACAATGAGCAGTTCTTC. Translating gives CATSDFGAFASGGPDNEQFF.

The gene calls are TRBV13 and TRBJ2-7, with a possible D match to TRBD2 (6 bases). Looked up from germline, CDR1 is PRHDT and CDR2 is FYEKMQ (reference sequence). Trimming left V 5 bases short and J 3 bases short, with 11 bases between. The CDR3 sequence is 13 residues long. The DNA for the CDR3 is TGTGCCAGCAGCCAGCGGGTCGGCTACGAGCAGTACTTC. Protein product: CASSQRVGYEQYF. The full variable domain, its missing parts supplied by reference TRBV13 and TRBJ2-7, is AAGVIQSPRHLIKEKRETATLKCYPIPRHDTVYWYQQGPGQDPQFLISFYEKMQSDKGSIPDRFSAQQFSDYHSELNMSSLELGDSALYFCASSQRVGYEQYFGPGTRLTVT.

The sample holds many counts of this clonotype. This chain joins TRBV28 and TRBJ1-1; maybe TRBD1 (5 bases). The V gene's germline CDR1 is MDHEN and CDR2 SYDVKM. The V and J ends lost 6 bases and 0 bases respectively, with 11 bases between them. The CDR3 has 14 residues. The CDR3 loop is CASSLMTVNTEAFF. CDR3 nucleotide sequence: TGTGCCAGCAGCCTTATGACAGTGAACACTGAAGCTTTCTTT.

J is TRBJ1-1 and V is TRBV20-1; tentative D call: TRBD1 (5 bases). The CDR3 has 12 residues. V was cut by 3 bases and J by 3 bases, with 8 bases left in between. Germline assignment: CDR1 DFQATT and CDR2 SNEGSKA (reference sequence). The CDR3 is CSASNRYTEAFF. CDR3 DNA sequence: TGCAGTGCTAGCAACAGGTACACTGAAGCTTTCTTT.

The chain combines TRBV28 with TRBJ1-2, with unresolved D. Germline CDR1 reads MDHEN; CDR2 reads SYDVKM. The V gene lost 1 base and the J gene lost 3 bases, with 12 bases spanning the gap. CDR3 size: 15 residues. This chain's CDR3 is CASSLSVGRDYGYTF. The CDR3 DNA reads as TGTGCCAGCAGTTTATCTGTCGGGCGGGACTATGGCTACACCTTC.

This clonotype was counted at least ten times. The rearrangement links TRBV7-6 to TRBJ1-1; D gene unclear. The CDR3 is 13 amino acids. Looked up from germline, CDR1 is SGHVS and CDR2 is FNYEAQ. Between the trimmed V and J ends, which lost 4 bases and 1 base, there was a span of 7 bases. The CDR3 nucleotides read TGTGCCAGCAGCTACGGGAGGAACACTGAAGCTTTCTTT. Translation: CASSYGRNTEAFF.

This clonotype was picked up a small number of times. V and J are TRBV7-4 and TRBJ1-5; no clear D gene. In germline, CDR1 is SGHVT, CDR2 SQSDAQ. Trimming took 2 bases from V and 8 from J, leaving 4 bases between them. The CDR3 contains 11 residues. CDR3 nucleotides: TGTGCCAGCAGCTTAAGGGAGCCCCAGCATTTT. It codes for CASSLREPQHF.

The genes are TRBV2 and TRBJ2-2; TRBD2 might be the D (5 bases). Germline V gene sequence: CDR1 SNHLY, CDR2 FYNNEI. The CDR3 loop spans 13 amino acids. The V and J ends lost 2 bases and 5 bases respectively, with 6 bases between them. The CDR3 bases are TGTGCCAGCAGTGAATCGGGGACCGGGGAGCTGTTTTTT. This gives the protein CASSESGTGELFF.

This chain connects TRBV2 to TRBJ2-5; no definite D call. Germline CDR1 is SNHLY and CDR2 is FYNNEI. The germline V and J ends were trimmed by 3 bases and 0 bases, with 5 bases remaining between them. This CDR3 is 13 amino acids long. The DNA of the CDR3 is TGTGCCAGCAGTGATGAAAACCAAGAGACCCAGTACTTC. It is translated as CASSDENQETQYF.

The CDR3 region has the DNA TGCAGTGCTAGAGATGGGGACAGAACTGGCACTGAAGCTTTCTTT. Protein sequence: CSARDGDRTGTEAFF. This chain links TRBV20-1 with TRBJ1-1, with 7 bases fitting TRBD1. The CDR3 contains 15 residues. Germline CDR1 DFQATT, CDR2 SNEGSKA (reference sequence). The junction had 8 bases not matched to a gene; V was cut back by 0 bases and J by 4 bases.

This clonotype was counted only a few times. V and J are TRBV5-6 and TRBJ2-1; 9 bases map to TRBD2. CDR3 size: 14 residues. Trimming at V came to 4 bases and at J to 6 bases, leaving 5 bases not matched to a gene. Looked up from germline, CDR1 is SGHDT and CDR2 is YYEEEE. DNA for the CDR3: TGTGCCAGCAGCATGCGGGGGGGAGCCAATGAGCAGTTCTTC. Its translation: CASSMRGGANEQFF. The full variable domain, with the rest looked up from reference TRBV5-6 and TRBJ2-1, is DAGVTQSPTHLIKTRGQQVTLRCSPKSGHDTVSWYQQALGQGPQFIFQYYEEEERQRGNFPDRFSGHQFPNYSSELNVNALLLGDSALYLCASSMRGGANEQFFGPGTRLTVL.

The table lists this clonotype with a few counts. V gene TRBV10-3 combines with J gene TRBJ2-7; D unresolved. The length of the CDR3 is 14 residues. V was clipped by 11 bases and J by 2 bases, with 19 bases between them. Germline CDR1 is ENHRY and CDR2 is SYGVKD. The CDR3: CAAESGASTYEQYF. The DNA of the CDR3 is TGTGCCGCCGAATCCGGTGCAAGTACCTACGAGCAGTACTTC.

There are many counts of this clonotype. The chain uses TRBV18 and TRBJ2-2; the D gene is possibly TRBD1 (6 bases). The V end was cut by 5 bases, the J end by 6 bases, with 13 bases between. Germline values: CDR1 KGHSH, CDR2 LQKENI. This CDR3 spans 14 amino acids. The chain's CDR3 is CASSTGIVAGELFF. CDR3 DNA: TGTGCCAGCTCAACAGGGATCGTGGCCGGGGAGCTGTTTTTT. The full variable domain, in which reference TRBV18 and TRBJ2-2 provide the parts outside the CDR3, is NAGVMQNPRHLVRRRGQEARLRCSPMKGHSHVYWYRQLPEEGLKFMVYLQKENIIDESGMPKERFSAEFPKEGPSILRIQQVVRGDSAAYFCASSTGIVAGELFFGEGSRLTVL.

This clonotype has ten or more counts. The rearrangement links TRBV19 to TRBJ1-1; no definite D call. With 5 bases removed from V and 4 bases from J, the gap between germline ends came to 14 bases. CDR1 LNHDA and CDR2 SQIVND come from the germline V gene (reference sequence). The CDR3 contains 14 residues. The CDR3 loop reads CASSDYTGSTEAFF. The DNA for the CDR3 is TGTGCCAGTAGTGACTACACGGGGAGCACTGAAGCTTTCTTT.

V gene TRBV20-1 combines with J gene TRBJ2-3, with 7 bases aligning to TRBD1. Germline V CDR1 and CDR2: DFQATT, SNEGSKA (reference sequence). The CDR3 runs 13 residues. V lost 7 bases to trimming and J lost 0 bases; unmatched junction nucleotides: 4. DNA for the CDR3: TGCAGTGTCCCGGGACAGAGCACAGATACGCAGTATTTT. Translating gives CSVPGQSTDTQYF.

V is TRBV29-1 and J is TRBJ1-1; D is unresolved. V lost 3 bases and J lost 4, with 9 bases in between. CDR3 size: 12 residues. Germline V lookup: CDR1 SQVTM, CDR2 ANQGSEA. The CDR3 protein is CSVEHTGTEAFF. CDR3 coding DNA: TGCAGCGTTGAGCACACTGGCACTGAAGCTTTCTTT. Based on the CDR3 plus reference TRBV29-1 and TRBJ1-1, the full variable domain is SAVISQKPSRDICQRGTSLTIQCQVDSQVTMMFWYRQQPGQSLTLIATANQGSEATYESGFVIDKFPISRPNLTFSTLTVSNMSPEDSSIYLCSVEHTGTEAFFGQGTRLTVV.